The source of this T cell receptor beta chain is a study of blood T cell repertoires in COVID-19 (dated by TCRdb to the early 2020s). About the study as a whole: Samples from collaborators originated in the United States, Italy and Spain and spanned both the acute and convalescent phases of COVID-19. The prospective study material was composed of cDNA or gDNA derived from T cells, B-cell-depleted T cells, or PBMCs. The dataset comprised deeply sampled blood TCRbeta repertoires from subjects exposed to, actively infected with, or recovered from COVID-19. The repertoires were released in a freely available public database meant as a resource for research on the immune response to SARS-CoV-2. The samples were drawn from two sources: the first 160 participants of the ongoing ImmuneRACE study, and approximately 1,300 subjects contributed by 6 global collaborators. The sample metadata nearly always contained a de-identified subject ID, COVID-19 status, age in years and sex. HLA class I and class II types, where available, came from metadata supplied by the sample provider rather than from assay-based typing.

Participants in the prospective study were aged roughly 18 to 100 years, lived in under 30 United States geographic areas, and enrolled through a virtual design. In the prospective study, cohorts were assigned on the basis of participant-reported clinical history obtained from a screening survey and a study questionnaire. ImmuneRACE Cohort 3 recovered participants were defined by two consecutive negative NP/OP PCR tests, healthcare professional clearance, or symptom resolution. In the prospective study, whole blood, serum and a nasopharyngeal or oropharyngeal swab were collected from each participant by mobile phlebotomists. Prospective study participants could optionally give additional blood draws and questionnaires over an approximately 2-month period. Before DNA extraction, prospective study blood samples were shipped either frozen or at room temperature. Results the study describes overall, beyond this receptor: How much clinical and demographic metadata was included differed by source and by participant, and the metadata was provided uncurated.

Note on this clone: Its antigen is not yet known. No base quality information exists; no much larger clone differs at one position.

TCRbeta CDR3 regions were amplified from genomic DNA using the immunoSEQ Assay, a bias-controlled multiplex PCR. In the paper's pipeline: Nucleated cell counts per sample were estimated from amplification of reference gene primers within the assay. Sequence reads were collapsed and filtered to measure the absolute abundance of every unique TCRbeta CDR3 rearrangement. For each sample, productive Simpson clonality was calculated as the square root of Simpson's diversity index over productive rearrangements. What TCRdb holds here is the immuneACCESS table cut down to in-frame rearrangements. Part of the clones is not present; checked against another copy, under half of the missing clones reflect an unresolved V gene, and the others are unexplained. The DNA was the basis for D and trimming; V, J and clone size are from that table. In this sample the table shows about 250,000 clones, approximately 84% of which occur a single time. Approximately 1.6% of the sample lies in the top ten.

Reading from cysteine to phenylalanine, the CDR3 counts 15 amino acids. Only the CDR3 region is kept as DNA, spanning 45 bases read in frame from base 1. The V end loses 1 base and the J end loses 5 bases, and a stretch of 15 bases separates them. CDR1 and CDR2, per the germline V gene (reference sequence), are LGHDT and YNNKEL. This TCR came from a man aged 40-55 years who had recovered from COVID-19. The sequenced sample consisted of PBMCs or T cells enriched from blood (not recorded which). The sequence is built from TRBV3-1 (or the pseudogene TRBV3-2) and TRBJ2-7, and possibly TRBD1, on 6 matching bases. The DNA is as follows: TGTGCCAGCAGCCAAGGGGGCAGGGGCCTCCACGAGCAGTACTTC. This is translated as CASSQGGRGLHEQYF.